One sample yielded the 3 T cell receptor beta chains listed below, sequenced in a study of blood T cell repertoires in COVID-19. Produced via immunoSEQ multiplex PCR; TCRdb's table is partial and in-frame only. The sample holds a few hundred thousand clones, around 87% seen once. The specimen sequenced was peripheral blood. The receptors come from a woman aged 65 to 85 with active or convalescent COVID-19.

The J gene is TRBJ1-1, the V gene TRBV19, with 7 bases matching TRBD1. CDR3 size: 13 residues. With 6 bases clipped from V and 12 bases from J, the junction kept 13 bases outside the gene matches. Germline CDR1 reads LNHDA; CDR2 reads SQIVND (reference sequence). CDR3 amino acids: CASSIPGQPFSFF. The CDR3 coding sequence is TGTGCCAGTAGCATCCCGGGACAGCCTTTCTCTTTCTTT.

DNA of the CDR3: TGTGCCAGTTCGACAGGCCCTACGAACACCGGGGAGCTGTTTTTT. Translated, it gives CASSTGPTNTGELFF. The chain uses TRBV19 and TRBJ2-2; TRBD1 might be the D (6 bases). The CDR3 covers 15 residues. Germline V lookup: CDR1 LNHDA, CDR2 SQIVND (reference sequence). V lost 8 bases and J 0 bases, leaving 13 bases between the germline ends.

This clone was detected only once. The chain recombines TRBV19 with TRBJ2-2; 10 bases fit TRBD1. The CDR3 contains 15 residues. J lost 2 bases, V lost 10 bases, and 7 bases had no gene match. CDR1 and CDR2 from the germline V gene are LNHDA and SQIVND (reference sequence). CDR3 in amino acids: CATVGQGYNTGELFF. The CDR3 coding sequence is TGTGCCACGGTGGGACAGGGGTATAACACCGGGGAGCTGTTTTTT.